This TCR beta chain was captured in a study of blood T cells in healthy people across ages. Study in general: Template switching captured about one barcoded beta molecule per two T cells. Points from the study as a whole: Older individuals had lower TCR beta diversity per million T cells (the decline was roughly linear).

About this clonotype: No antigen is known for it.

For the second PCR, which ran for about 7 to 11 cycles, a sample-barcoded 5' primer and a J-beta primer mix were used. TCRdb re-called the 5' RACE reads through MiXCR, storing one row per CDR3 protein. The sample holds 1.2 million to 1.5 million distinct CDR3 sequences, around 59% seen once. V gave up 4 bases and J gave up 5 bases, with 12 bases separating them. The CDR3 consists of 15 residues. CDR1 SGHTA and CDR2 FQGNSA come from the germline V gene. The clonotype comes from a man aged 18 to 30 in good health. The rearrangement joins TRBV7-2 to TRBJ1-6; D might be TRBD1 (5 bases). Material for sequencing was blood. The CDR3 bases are TGTGCCAGCAGCTCCAGGGCAGAGCATAATTCACCCCTCCACTTT. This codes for CASSSRAEHNSPLHF.